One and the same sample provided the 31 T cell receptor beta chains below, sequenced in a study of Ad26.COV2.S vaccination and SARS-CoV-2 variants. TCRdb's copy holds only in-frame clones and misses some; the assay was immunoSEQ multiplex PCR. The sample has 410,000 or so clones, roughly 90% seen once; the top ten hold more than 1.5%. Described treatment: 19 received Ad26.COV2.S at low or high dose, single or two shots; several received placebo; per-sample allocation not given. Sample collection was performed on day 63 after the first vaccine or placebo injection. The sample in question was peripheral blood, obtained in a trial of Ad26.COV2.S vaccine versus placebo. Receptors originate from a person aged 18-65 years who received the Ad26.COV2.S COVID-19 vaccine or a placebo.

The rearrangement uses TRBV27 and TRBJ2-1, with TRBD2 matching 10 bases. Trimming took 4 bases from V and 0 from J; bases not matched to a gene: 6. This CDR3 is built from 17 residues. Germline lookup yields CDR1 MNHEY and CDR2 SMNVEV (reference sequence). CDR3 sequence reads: CASSSPASGSSYNEQFF. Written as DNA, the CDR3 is TGTGCCAGCAGTTCCCCTGCTAGCGGGAGCTCCTACAATGAGCAGTTCTTC.

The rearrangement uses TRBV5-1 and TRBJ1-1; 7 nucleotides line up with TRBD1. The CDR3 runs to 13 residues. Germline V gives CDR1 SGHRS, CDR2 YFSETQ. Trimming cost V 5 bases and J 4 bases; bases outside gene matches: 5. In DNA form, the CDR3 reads TGCGCCAGCAGGGCAGGGGGTACCACTGAAGCTTTCTTT. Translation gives CASRAGGTTEAFF.

The CDR3 protein is CASSPPGLDYEQYF. CDR3 DNA sequence: TGTGCCAGCAGCCCACCGGGACTAGACTACGAGCAGTACTTC. The rearrangement joins TRBV9 to TRBJ2-7, with 8 positions matching TRBD2. This CDR3 comprises 14 residues. The germline CDR1 and CDR2 sequences are SGDLS and YYNGEE. Trimming took 4 bases from V and 3 from J; bases not matched to a gene: 6.

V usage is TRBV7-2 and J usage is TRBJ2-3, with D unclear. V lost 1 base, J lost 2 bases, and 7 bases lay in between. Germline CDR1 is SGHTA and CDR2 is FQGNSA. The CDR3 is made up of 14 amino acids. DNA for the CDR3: TGTGCCAGCAGCTTAGATGGGCACACAGATACGCAGTATTTT. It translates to CASSLDGHTDTQYF.

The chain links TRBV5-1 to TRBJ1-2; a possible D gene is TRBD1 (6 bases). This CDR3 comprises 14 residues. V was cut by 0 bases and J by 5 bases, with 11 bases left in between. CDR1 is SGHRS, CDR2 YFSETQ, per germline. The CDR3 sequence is CASSLGTELYGYTF. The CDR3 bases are TGCGCCAGCAGCTTGGGGACAGAACTTTATGGCTACACCTTC.

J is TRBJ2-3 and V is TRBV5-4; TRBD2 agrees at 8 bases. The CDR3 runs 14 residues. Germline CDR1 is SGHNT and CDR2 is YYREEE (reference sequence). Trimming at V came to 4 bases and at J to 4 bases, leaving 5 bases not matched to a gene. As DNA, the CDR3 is TGTGCCAGCAGCCTCGGACTAGCTCCAGATACGCAGTATTTT. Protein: CASSLGLAPDTQYF. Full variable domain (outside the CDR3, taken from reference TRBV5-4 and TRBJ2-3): ETGVTQSPTHLIKTRGQQVTLRCSSQSGHNTVSWYQQALGQGPQFIFQYYREEENGRGNFPPRFSGLQFPNYSSELNVNALELDDSALYLCASSLGLAPDTQYFGPGTRLTVL.

The CDR3 protein is CASSQNDNNRDSTLDEQFF. CDR3 in DNA: TGTGCCAGCAGCCAGAACGACAATAACCGGGACAGCACCTTAGATGAGCAGTTCTTC. The chain combines TRBV7-8 with TRBJ2-1; 7 bases match TRBD1. In germline, CDR1 is SGHVS, CDR2 FQNEAQ. J gave up 8 bases and V 5 bases, and 24 bases lay outside the gene matches. This CDR3 spans 19 amino acids. Based on the CDR3 plus reference TRBV7-8 and TRBJ2-1, the full variable domain is GAGVSQSPRYKVAKRGQDVALRCDPISGHVSLFWYQQALGQGPEFLTYFQNEAQLDKSGLPSDRFFAERPEGSVSTLKIQRTQQEDSAVYLCASSQNDNNRDSTLDEQFFGPGTRLTVL.

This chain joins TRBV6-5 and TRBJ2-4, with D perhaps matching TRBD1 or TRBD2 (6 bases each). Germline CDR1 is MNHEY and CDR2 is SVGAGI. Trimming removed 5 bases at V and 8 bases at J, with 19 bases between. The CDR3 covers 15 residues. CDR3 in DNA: TGTGCCAGCAGTCCCAGGGGTAGCCTAGCGTACATTCAGTACTTC. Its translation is CASSPRGSLAYIQYF.

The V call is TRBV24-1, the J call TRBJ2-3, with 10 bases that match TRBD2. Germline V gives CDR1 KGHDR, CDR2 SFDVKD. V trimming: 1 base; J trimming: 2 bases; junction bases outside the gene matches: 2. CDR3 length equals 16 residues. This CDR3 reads CATSDFSGGITDTQYF. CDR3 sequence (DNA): TGTGCCACCAGTGATTTTAGCGGGGGGATCACAGATACGCAGTATTTT.

The CDR3 DNA sequence: TGTGCCAGCAGTCCGCGGACAGGGAGTTCTACAGATACGCAGTATTTT. Translation gives CASSPRTGSSTDTQYF. The J gene is TRBJ2-3, the V gene TRBV6-2 or TRBV6-3; 8 nucleotides align to TRBD1. The CDR3 has 16 amino acids. V trimming: 5 bases; J trimming: 3 bases; junction bases outside the gene matches: 10. The germline V gene has CDR1 MNHEY and CDR2 SVGEGT.

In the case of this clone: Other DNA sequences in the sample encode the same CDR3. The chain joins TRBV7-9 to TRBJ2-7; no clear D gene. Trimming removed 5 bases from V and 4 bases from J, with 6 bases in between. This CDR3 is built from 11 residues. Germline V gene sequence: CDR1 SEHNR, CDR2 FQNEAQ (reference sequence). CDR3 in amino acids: CASSLEYEQYF. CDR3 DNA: TGTGCCAGCAGCCTTGAATACGAGCAGTACTTC.

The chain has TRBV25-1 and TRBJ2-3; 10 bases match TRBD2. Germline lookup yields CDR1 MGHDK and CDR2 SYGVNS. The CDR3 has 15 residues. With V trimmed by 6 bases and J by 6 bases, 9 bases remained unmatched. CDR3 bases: TGTGCCAGCAGCCCCCTAGCGGGGGCGGAGGATACGCAGTATTTT. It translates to CASSPLAGAEDTQYF.

CDR3 sequence: CASSRDSSSTDTQYF. In nucleotides, the CDR3 is TGTGCCAGCAGCCGAGACAGTTCTAGCACAGATACGCAGTATTTT. J is TRBJ2-3 and V is TRBV5-4; weak D call: TRBD1 (5 bases). Deletions cut 4 bases from V and 0 bases from J, with 12 bases between. This CDR3 comprises 15 residues. CDR1 and CDR2 from the germline V gene are SGHNT and YYREEE (reference sequence).

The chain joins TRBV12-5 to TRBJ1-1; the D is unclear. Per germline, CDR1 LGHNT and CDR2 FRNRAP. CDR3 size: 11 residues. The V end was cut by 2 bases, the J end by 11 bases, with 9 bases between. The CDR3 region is CASGLYGGAFF. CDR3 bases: TGTGCTAGTGGTTTGTATGGCGGGGCTTTCTTT.

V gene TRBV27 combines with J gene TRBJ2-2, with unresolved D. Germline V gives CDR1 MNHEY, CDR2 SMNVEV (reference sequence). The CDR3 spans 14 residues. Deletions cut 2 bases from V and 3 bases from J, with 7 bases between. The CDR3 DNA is TGTGCCAGCAGTTTAGGGCTATACACCGGGGAGCTGTTTTTT. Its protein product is CASSLGLYTGELFF.

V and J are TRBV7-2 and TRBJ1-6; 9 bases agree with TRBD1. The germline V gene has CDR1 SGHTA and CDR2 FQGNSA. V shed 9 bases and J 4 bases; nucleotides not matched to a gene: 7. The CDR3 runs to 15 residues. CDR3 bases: TGTGCCAGTTCAACAGGGGGCGTATATAATTCACCCCTCCACTTT. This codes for CASSTGGVYNSPLHF.

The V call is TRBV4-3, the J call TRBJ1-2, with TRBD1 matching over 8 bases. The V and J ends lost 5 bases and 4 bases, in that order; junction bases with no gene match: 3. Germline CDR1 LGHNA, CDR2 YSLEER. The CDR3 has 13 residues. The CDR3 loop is CASSSDRVYGYTF. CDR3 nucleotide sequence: TGCGCCAGCAGCTCGGACAGGGTCTATGGCTACACCTTC.

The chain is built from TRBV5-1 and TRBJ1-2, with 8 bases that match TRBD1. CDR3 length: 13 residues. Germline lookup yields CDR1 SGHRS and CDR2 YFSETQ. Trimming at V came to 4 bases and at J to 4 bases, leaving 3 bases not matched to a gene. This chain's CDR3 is CASSPGQVYGYTF. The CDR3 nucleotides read TGCGCCAGCAGCCCGGGACAGGTCTATGGCTACACCTTC.

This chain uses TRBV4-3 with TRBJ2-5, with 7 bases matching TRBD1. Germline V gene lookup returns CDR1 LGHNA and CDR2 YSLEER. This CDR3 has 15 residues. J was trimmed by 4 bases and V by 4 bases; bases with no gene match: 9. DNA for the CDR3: TGCGCCAGCAGCCTCACGACAGGGTCATCAGAGACCCAGTACTTC. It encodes CASSLTTGSSETQYF.

CDR3 sequence (DNA): TGTGCCAGCAGCTGGGACAGGCGAGAGACCCAGTACTTC. Residues: CASSWDRRETQYF. V usage is TRBV5-4 and J usage is TRBJ2-5; TRBD1 aligns across 8 bases. The CDR3 length is 13 residues. Germline loops: CDR1 SGHNT, CDR2 YYREEE (reference sequence). V shed 3 bases, J shed 4 bases, and the junction held 2 bases outside the gene matches.

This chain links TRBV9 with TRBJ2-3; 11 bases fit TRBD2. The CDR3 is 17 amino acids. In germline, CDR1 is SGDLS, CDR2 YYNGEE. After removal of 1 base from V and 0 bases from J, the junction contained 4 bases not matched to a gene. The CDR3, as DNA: TGTGCCAGCAGCGTAAATATAGCGGGGGGGAGCACAGATACGCAGTATTTT. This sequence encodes CASSVNIAGGSTDTQYF. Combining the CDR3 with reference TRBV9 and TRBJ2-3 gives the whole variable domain DSGVTQTPKHLITATGQRVTLRCSPRSGDLSVYWYQQSLDQGLQFLIQYYNGEERAKGNILERFSAQQFPDLHSELNLSSLELGDSALYFCASSVNIAGGSTDTQYFGPGTRLTVL.

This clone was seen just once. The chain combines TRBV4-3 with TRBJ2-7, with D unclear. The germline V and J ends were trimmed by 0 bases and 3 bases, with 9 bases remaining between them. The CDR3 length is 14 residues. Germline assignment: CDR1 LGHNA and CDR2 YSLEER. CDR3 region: CASSQESGSYEQYF. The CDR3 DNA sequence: TGCGCCAGCAGCCAAGAATCTGGCAGCTACGAGCAGTACTTC.

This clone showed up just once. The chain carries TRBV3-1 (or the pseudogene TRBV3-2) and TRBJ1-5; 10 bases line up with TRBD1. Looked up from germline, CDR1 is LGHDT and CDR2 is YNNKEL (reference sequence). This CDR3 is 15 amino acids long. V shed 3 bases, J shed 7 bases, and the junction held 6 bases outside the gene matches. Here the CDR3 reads CASSHDRGRGQPQHF. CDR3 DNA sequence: TGTGCCAGCAGCCACGACAGGGGGCGAGGGCAGCCCCAGCATTTT.

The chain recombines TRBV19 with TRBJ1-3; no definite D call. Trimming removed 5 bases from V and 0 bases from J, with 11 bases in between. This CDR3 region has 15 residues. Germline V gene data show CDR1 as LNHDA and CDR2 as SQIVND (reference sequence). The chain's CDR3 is CASSLDGNSGNTIYF. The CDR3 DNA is TGTGCCAGTAGTCTGGACGGCAACTCTGGAAACACCATATATTTT.

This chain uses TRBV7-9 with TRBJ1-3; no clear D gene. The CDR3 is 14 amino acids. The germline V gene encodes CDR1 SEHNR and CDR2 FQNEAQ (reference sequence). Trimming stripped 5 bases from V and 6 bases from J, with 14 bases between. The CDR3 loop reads CASSPEYILNTIYF. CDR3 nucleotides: TGTGCCAGCAGCCCTGAGTACATCCTAAACACCATATATTTT.

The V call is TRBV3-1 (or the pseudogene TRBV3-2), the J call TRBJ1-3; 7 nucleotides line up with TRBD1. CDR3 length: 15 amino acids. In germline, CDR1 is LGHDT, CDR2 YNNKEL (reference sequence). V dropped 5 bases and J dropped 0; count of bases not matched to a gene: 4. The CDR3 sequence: CASSEGQSSGNTIYF. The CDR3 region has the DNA TGTGCCAGCAGCGAGGGACAGAGCTCTGGAAACACCATATATTTT.

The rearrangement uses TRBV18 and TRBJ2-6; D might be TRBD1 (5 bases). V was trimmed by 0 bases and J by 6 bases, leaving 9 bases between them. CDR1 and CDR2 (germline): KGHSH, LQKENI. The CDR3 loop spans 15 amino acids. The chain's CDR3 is CASSPPSGMANVLTF. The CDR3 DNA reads TGTGCCAGCTCACCACCGTCAGGGATGGCCAACGTCCTGACTTTC.

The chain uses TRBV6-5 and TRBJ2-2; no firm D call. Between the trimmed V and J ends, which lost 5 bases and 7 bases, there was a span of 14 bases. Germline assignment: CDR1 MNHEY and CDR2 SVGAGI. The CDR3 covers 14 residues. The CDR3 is CASSPLFGGGELFF. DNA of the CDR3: TGTGCCAGCAGTCCCCTCTTTGGCGGCGGGGAGCTGTTTTTT.

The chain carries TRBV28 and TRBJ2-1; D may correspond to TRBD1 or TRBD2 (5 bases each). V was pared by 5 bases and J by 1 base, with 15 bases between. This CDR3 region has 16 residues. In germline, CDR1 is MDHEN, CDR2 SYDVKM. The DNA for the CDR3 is TGTGCCAGCAGTCCGAGGTGGGGCGGGTCCTACAATGAGCAGTTCTTC. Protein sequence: CASSPRWGGSYNEQFF.

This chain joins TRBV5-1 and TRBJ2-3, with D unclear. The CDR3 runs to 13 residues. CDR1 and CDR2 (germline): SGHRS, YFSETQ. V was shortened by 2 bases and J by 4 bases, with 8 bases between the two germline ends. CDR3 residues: CASSFQPADTQYF. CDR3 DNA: TGCGCCAGCAGCTTCCAGCCCGCAGATACGCAGTATTTT.

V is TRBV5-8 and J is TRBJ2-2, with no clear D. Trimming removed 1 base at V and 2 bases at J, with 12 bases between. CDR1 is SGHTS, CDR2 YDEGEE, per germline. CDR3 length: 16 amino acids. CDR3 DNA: TGTGCCAGCAGCTTGCTCTGGGGTCCTAACACCGGGGAGCTGTTTTTT. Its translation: CASSLLWGPNTGELFF.